This T cell receptor beta chain stems from a study of PD-1 blockade in classical Hodgkin lymphoma. Method: immunoSEQ multiplex PCR; TCRdb's copy keeps in-frame clones and lacks some. The sample lists 15,000 to 20,000 clones, under 90% occurring once. Specified time point: cycle 4 day 1 (C4D1), after 6 weeks of nivolumab. Every patient experienced relapse after autologous stem cell transplantation, and brentuximab vedotin exposure varied. The sequence derives from a human donor with classical Hodgkin lymphoma. Here the sequenced sample was peripheral blood mononuclear cells (PBMCs), taken before the fourth cycle of nivolumab.

In DNA, the CDR3 is TGTGCCAGCAGAAAGACGACCGGGACTTTCGAAGAGACCCAGTACTTC. It is translated as CASRKTTGTFEETQYF. This chain connects TRBV4-2 to TRBJ2-5; possible D gene TRBD2, 6 bases. The CDR3 is 16 amino acids. Deletions cut 6 bases from V and 3 bases from J, with 20 bases between. Germline V gene sequence: CDR1 LGHNA, CDR2 YNFKEQ.